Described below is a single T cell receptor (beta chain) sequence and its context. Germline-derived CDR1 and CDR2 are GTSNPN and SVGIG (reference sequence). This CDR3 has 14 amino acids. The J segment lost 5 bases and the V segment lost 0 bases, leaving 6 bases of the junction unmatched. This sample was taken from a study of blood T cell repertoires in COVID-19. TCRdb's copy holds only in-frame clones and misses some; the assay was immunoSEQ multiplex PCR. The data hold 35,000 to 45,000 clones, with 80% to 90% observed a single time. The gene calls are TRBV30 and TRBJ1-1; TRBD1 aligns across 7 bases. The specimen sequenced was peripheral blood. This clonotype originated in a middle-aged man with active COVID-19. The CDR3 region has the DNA TGTGCCTGGAGTGTCTACAGGGGTGGAACTGAAGCTTTCTTT. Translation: CAWSVYRGGTEAFF.